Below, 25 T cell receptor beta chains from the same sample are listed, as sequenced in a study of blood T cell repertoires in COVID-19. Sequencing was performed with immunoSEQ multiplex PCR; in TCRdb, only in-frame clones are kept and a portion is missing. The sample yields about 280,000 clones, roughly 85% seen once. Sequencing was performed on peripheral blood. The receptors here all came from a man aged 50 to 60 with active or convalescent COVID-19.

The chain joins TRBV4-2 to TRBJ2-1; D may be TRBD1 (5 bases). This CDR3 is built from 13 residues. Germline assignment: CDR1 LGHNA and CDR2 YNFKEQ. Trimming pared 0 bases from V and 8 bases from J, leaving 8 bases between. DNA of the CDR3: TGTGCCAGCAGCCAAGATCTGGGGCATGAGCAGTTCTTC. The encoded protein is CASSQDLGHEQFF.

The DNA for the CDR3 is TGTGCCAGCAGTGTCCCAGGAAACTATGGCTACACCTTC. It is translated as CASSVPGNYGYTF. The chain is built from TRBV2 and TRBJ1-2; D gene ambiguous. Per the germline V gene, CDR1 is SNHLY and CDR2 is FYNNEI. The CDR3 is 13 amino acids. V was pared by 4 bases and J by 2 bases, with 8 bases between. Supplemented by reference TRBV2 and TRBJ1-2, the full variable domain reads EPEVTQTPSHQVTQMGQEVILRCVPISNHLYFYWYRQILGQKVEFLVSFYNNEISEKSEIFDDQFSVERPDGSNFTLKIRSTKLEDSAMYFCASSVPGNYGYTFGSGTRLTVV.

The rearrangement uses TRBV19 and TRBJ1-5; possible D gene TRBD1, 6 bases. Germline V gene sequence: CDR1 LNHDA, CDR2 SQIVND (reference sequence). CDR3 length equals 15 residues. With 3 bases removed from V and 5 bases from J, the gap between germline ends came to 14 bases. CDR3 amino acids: CASSMAQGKDQPQHF. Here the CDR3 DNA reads TGTGCCAGTAGTATGGCACAGGGTAAGGATCAGCCCCAGCATTTT. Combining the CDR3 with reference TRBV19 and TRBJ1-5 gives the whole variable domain DGGITQSPKYLFRKEGQNVTLSCEQNLNHDAMYWYRQDPGQGLRLIYYSQIVNDFQKGDIAEGYSVSREKKESFPLTVTSAQKNPTAFYLCASSMAQGKDQPQHFGDGTRLSIL.

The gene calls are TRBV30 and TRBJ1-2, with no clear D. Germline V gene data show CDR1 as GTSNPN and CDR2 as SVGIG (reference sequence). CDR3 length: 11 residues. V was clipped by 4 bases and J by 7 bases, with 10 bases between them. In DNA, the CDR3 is TGTGCCTGGACCGGGATTCGTGGCTACACCTTC. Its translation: CAWTGIRGYTF.

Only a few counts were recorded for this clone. CDR3 sequence reads: CSVIQGNLYGYTF. CDR3 DNA: TGCAGCGTGATTCAGGGGAACCTCTATGGCTACACCTTC. V gene TRBV29-1 combines with J gene TRBJ1-2; weak D call: TRBD1 (6 bases). Trimming stripped 6 bases from V and 4 bases from J, with 15 bases between. Germline assignment: CDR1 SQVTM and CDR2 ANQGSEA. The CDR3 loop spans 13 amino acids.

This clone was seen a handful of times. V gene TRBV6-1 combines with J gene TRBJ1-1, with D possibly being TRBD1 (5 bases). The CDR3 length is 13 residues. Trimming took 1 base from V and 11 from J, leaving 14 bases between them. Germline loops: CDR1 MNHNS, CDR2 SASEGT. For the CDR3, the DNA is TGTGCCAGCAGTGAAGGGCGGGGGACTAGGGCTTTCTTT. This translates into CASSEGRGTRAFF.

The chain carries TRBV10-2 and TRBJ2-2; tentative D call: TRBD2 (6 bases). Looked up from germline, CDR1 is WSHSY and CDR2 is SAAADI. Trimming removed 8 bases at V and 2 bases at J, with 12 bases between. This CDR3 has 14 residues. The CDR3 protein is CASGGNYNTGELFF. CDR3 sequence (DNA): TGCGCCAGCGGAGGGAACTATAACACCGGGGAGCTGTTTTTT.

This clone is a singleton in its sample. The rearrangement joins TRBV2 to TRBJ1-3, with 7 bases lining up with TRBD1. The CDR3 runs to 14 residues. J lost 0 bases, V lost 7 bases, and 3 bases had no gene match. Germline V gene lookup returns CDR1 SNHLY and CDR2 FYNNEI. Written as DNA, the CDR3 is TGTGCCAGCAAGGGACAGAGCTCTGGAAACACCATATATTTT. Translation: CASKGQSSGNTIYF.

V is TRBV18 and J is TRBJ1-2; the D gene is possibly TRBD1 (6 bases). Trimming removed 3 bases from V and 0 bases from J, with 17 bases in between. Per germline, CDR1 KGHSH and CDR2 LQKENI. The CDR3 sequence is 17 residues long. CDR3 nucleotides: TGTGCCAGCTCACCGCAAGCCGGTACAGGGTCTAACTATGGCTACACCTTC. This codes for CASSPQAGTGSNYGYTF.

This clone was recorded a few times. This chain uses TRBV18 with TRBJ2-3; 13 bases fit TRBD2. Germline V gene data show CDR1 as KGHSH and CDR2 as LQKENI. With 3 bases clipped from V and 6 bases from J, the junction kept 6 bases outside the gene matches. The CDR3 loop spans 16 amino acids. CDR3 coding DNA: TGTGCCAGCTCACCCCGACTAGCGGGAGGAAAGGATACGCAGTATTTT. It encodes CASSPRLAGGKDTQYF.

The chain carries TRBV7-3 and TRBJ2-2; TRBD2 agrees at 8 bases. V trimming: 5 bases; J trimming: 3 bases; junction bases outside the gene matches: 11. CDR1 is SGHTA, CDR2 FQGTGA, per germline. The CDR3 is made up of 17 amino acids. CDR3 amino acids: CASSPLGRALDTGELFF. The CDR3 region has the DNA TGTGCCAGCAGCCCCCTCGGGAGGGCCCTCGACACCGGGGAGCTGTTTTTT.

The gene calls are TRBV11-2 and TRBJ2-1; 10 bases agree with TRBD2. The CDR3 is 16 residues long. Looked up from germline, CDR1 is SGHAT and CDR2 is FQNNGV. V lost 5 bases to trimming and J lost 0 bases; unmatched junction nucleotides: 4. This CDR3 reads CASSHGLADSYNEQFF. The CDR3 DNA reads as TGTGCCAGCAGCCACGGACTAGCGGACTCCTACAATGAGCAGTTCTTC.

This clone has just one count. CDR3 protein: CASSSAGTEDTEAFF. CDR3 nucleotide sequence: TGTGCCAGCAGCTCTGCCGGGACAGAGGACACTGAAGCTTTCTTT. V and J are TRBV5-6 and TRBJ1-1; TRBD1 matches 7 bases. Germline loops: CDR1 SGHDT, CDR2 YYEEEE. This CDR3 is 15 amino acids long. V lost 3 bases and J lost 3; bases outside the gene matches: 8.

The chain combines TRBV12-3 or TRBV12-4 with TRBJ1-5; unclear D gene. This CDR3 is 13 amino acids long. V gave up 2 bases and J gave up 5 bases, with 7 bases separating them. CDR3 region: CASSLKRDQPQHF. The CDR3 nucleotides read TGTGCCAGCAGTTTAAAACGGGATCAGCCCCAGCATTTT.

This CDR3 reads CAWGHTIDKNTGELFF. In DNA form, the CDR3 reads TGTGCCTGGGGACACACCATTGACAAGAACACCGGGGAGCTGTTTTTT. The chain uses TRBV30 and TRBJ2-2, with TRBD1 as a possible D gene (5 bases). Germline CDR1 GTSNPN, CDR2 SVGIG (reference sequence). CDR3 size: 16 residues. The V gene lost 5 bases and the J gene lost 1 base, with 17 bases spanning the gap.

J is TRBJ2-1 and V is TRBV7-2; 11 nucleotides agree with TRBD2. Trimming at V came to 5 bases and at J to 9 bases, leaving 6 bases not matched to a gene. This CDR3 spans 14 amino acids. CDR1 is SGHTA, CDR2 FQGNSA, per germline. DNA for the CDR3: TGTGCCAGCAGCCCCATGGGGACTAGCGGTGAGCAGTTCTTC. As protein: CASSPMGTSGEQFF.

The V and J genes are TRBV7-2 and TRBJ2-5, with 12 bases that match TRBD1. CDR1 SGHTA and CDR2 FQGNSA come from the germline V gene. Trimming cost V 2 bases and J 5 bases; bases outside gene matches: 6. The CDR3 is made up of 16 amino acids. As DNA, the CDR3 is TGTGCCAGCAGCTTATCCGGGACAGGGGGCGGCGAGACCCAGTACTTC. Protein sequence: CASSLSGTGGGETQYF.

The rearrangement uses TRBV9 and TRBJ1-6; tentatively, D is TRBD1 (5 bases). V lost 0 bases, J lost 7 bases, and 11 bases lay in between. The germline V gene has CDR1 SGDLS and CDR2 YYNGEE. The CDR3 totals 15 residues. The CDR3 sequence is CASSVDGTPNSPLHF. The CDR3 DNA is TGTGCCAGCAGCGTAGATGGGACTCCAAATTCACCCCTCCACTTT.

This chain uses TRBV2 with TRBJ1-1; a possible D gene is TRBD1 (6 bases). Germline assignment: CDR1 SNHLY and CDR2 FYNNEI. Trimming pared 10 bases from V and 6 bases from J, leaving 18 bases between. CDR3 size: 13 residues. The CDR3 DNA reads TGTGCCACCGAACAGGGCGCGTGGGCTGAAGCTTTCTTT. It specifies CATEQGAWAEAFF.

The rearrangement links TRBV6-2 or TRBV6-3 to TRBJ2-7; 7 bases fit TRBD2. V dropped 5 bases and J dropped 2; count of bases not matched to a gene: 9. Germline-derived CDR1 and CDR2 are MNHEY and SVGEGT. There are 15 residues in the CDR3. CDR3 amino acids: CASSHYGLGAYEQYF. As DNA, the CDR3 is TGTGCCAGCAGTCATTACGGACTAGGGGCCTACGAGCAGTACTTC.

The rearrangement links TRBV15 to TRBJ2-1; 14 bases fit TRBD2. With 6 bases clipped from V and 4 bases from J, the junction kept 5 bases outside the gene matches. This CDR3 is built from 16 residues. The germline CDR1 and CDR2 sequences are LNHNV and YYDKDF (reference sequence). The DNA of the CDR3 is TGTGCCACCAGGACTAGCGGGAGGGCCAGATACAATGAGCAGTTCTTC. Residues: CATRTSGRARYNEQFF.

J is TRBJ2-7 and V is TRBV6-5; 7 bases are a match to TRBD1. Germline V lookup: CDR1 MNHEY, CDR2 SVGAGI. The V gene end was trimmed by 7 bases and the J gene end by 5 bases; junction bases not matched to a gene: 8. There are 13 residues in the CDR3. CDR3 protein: CASIHRGLNEQYF. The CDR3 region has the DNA TGTGCCAGCATTCACAGGGGCCTAAACGAGCAGTACTTC.

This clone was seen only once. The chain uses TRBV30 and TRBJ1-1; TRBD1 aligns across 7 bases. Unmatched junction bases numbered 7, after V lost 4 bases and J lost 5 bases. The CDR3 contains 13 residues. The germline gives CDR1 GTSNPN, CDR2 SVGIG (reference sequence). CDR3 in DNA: TGTGCCTGGAAGGCCAGGGGGAAGACTGAAGCTTTCTTT. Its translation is CAWKARGKTEAFF.

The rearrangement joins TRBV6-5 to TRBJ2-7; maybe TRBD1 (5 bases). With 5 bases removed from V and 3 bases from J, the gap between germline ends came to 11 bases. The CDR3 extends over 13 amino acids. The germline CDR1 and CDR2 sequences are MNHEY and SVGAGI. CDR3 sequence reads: CASSPAQGYEQYF. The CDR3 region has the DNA TGTGCCAGCAGTCCTGCTCAGGGCTACGAGCAGTACTTC.

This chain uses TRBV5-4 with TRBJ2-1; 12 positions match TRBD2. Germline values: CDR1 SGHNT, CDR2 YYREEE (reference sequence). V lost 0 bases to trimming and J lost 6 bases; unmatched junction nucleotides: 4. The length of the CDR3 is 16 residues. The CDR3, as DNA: TGTGCCAGCAGCTTGGGGCGGACTAGCGGGGCCAATGAGCAGTTCTTC. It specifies CASSLGRTSGANEQFF.